A single TCR beta chain is shown here with its context. What it recognizes is unknown. These data originate in a study of OX40 agonist ivuxolimab in advanced cancers. Study at large: Clinicians treated patients with ivuxolimab, an agonistic anti-OX40 (CD134) antibody. Dose-escalation patients had hepatocellular carcinoma, melanoma, renal cell or head and neck cancer. Study-wide results and limits: Partial responders at 0.1-3.0 mg/kg had among the lowest clonal expansion.

The germline CDR1 and CDR2 sequences are SGHTA and FQGNSA. The V gene lost 5 bases and the J gene lost 10 bases, with 12 bases spanning the gap. CDR3 length: 12 amino acids. A history of autoimmune disease or systemic immunosuppression excluded patients. Sequencing used immunoSEQ multiplex PCR; TCRdb keeps in-frame clones, though not all of them. The repertoire holds some 82,000 clones, with around 88% as singletons. The sequences come from CD4+ or CD8+ T cells sorted from blood, collected in a trial of the OX40 agonist ivuxolimab. This chain connects TRBV7-2 to TRBJ2-1; tentatively, D is TRBD1 (5 bases). This TCR came from an adult with an advanced solid tumor such as melanoma, head and neck, liver or kidney cancer. The CDR3 nucleotides are TGTGCCAGCAGCGTAGACAGACGAGAGCAGTTCTTC. This sequence encodes CASSVDRREQFF.